The 3 T cell receptor beta chains given below trace back to one sample, sequenced in a study of blood T cell repertoires in COVID-19. Repertoires were generated with immunoSEQ multiplex PCR, while TCRdb's copy carries only in-frame clones and drops some. This sample has 250,000 to 300,000 clones; roughly 90% occur once, and the top ten carry under 2.5%. Sequenced material: PBMCs or T cells enriched from blood (not recorded which). Receptor source: a woman aged 55-75 years who had recovered from COVID-19.

J is TRBJ1-3 and V is TRBV10-1; D is uncertain. From germline, CDR1 is WNHNN and CDR2 SYGVQD (reference sequence). V was clipped by 3 bases and J by 4 bases, with 10 bases between them. CDR3 length: 14 amino acids. The CDR3 nucleotides read TGCGCCAGCAGTGACGGTTCAGCGGGAAACACCATATATTTT. Encoded protein: CASSDGSAGNTIYF.

The gene calls are TRBV25-1 and TRBJ1-2; 9 positions agree with TRBD1. V dropped 2 bases and J dropped 4; count of bases not matched to a gene: 8. The germline CDR1 and CDR2 sequences are MGHDK and SYGVNS. This CDR3 has 16 residues. The DNA of the CDR3 is TGTGCCAGCAGTGAACCAGGGACAGGGCTCGCCTATGGCTACACCTTC. Translation: CASSEPGTGLAYGYTF.

The chain is built from TRBV5-1 and TRBJ2-7, with 9 nucleotides matching TRBD2. The germline CDR1 and CDR2 sequences are SGHRS and YFSETQ. The CDR3 totals 17 residues. The ends lost 2 bases at V and 0 bases at J; junction bases unmatched: 9. DNA for the CDR3: TGCGCCAGCAGCTTTGGAGGTAGCGGGGGATCCTCCTACGAGCAGTACTTC. Translating gives CASSFGGSGGSSYEQYF.